The entry that follows covers one T cell receptor beta chain sequence. With 6 bases removed from V and 0 bases from J, the gap between germline ends came to 6 bases. The CDR3 runs 13 residues. Germline CDR1 MDHEN, CDR2 SYDVKM. This specimen belongs to a study of blood T cell repertoires in COVID-19. On the study more broadly: Acute-phase and convalescent COVID-19 samples originated in the United States, Italy and Spain.

Here immunoSEQ multiplex PCR was the method, and the copy in TCRdb shows in-frame clones only, minus some. The sample has roughly 200,000 clones; under 90% are singletons. The TCR comes from a woman aged 80 or over with COVID-19, enrolled during active disease. Sequenced input: peripheral blood. The chain uses TRBV28 and TRBJ1-3; the D gene is possibly TRBD1 (5 bases). In DNA, the CDR3 is TGTGCCAGCAGACAGGACTCTGGAAACACCATATATTTT. This gives the protein CASRQDSGNTIYF. The full variable domain, in which reference TRBV28 and TRBJ1-3 provide the parts outside the CDR3, is DVKVTQSSRYLVKRTGEKVFLECVQDMDHENMFWYRQDPGLGLRLIYFSYDVKMKEKGDIPEGYSVSREKKERFSLILESASTNQTSMYLCASRQDSGNTIYFGEGSWLTVV.